The sequence of this T cell receptor beta chain was determined in a study of spatial heterogeneity in lung cancer. The J segment lost 2 bases and the V segment lost 11 bases, leaving 10 bases of the junction unmatched. CDR1 and CDR2 from the germline V gene are ENHRY and SYGVKD. The CDR3 is 14 residues long. TCRdb recomputed calls from the 5' RACE reads with MiXCR, one row per CDR3 protein. The repertoire includes tens of thousands of distinct CDR3 sequences, around 5.2% of them detected once, and about a quarter sits in the top ten. Time point specified: sample taken at primary tumor resection. Tumor, nontumor lung or frozen PBMC supplied whole RNA that was sequenced unsorted. This clonotype was recorded many times.

This sample comprised PBMCs, obtained at surgery. The TCR originated in a female donor with early-stage non-small cell lung cancer. V is TRBV10-3 and J is TRBJ2-5; 8 nucleotides match TRBD2. The CDR3 here is CACREGRLQETQYF. CDR3 DNA sequence: TGTGCCTGCCGGGAGGGGAGGTTACAAGAGACCCAGTACTTC.